This T cell receptor (beta chain) was documented in a study of blood T cell repertoires in COVID-19. As for the study in general: Sites in the United States, Italy and Spain provided acute and convalescent COVID-19 samples. Nucleic acid was either cDNA or gDNA, and it came from T cells, B-cell-depleted T cells, or PBMCs.

The CDR3 consists of 13 residues. V gave up 2 bases and J gave up 2 bases, with 6 bases separating them. Looked up from germline, CDR1 is MNHEY and CDR2 is SVGAGI. Under the authors' procedure: Cell counts per sample came from amplifying reference gene primers. The data were produced by immunoSEQ multiplex PCR, yet TCRdb's version contains in-frame clones alone and is incomplete. V and J calls plus clone size are reproduced from that table; the DNA served to infer D and trimming. Among 30,000 to 40,000 clones listed, approximately 86% were seen once. The specimen sequenced was peripheral blood. This clonotype originated in a man between 45 and 60 years old with active COVID-19. The chain combines TRBV6-5 with TRBJ1-2; D ambiguous. The CDR3 protein is CASSYLVNYGYTF. DNA for the CDR3: TGTGCCAGCAGTTACCTCGTAAACTATGGCTACACCTTC.